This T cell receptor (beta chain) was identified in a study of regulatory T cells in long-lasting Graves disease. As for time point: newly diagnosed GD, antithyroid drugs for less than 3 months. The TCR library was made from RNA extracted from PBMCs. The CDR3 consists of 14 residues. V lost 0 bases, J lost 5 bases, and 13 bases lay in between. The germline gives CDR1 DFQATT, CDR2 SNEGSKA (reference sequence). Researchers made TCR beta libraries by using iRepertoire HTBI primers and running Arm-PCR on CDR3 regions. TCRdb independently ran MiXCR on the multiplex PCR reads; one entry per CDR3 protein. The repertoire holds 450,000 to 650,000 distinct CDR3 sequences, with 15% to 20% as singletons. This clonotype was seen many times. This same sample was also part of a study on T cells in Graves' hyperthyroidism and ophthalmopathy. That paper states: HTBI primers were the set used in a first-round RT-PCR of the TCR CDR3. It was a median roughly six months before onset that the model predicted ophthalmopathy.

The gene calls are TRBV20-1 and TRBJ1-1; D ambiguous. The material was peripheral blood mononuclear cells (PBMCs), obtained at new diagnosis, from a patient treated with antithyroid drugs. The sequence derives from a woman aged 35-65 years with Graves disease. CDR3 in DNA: TGCAGTGCTAGAGATCAACCCGGATGGACTGAAGCTTTCTTT. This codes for CSARDQPGWTEAFF.